This TCR beta chain was identified during a study of blood T cell repertoires in COVID-19. Trimming removed 10 bases from V and 6 bases from J, with 18 bases in between. The CDR3 is made up of 13 amino acids. Study members were between about 18 and 95 years old and lived in about two dozen US regions. All exposed participants met a person with COVID-19 within 2 weeks before entering the study. Measured with immunoSEQ multiplex PCR; TCRdb has only the in-frame clones, and not every one. The data hold 250,000 or so clones, with 70% to 90% observed a single time. This TCR was recovered from a woman between 45 and 65 years old who had been exposed to COVID-19. The V and J genes are TRBV12-3 or TRBV12-4 and TRBJ1-1; D is unresolved. What was sequenced was PBMCs or T cells enriched from blood (not recorded which). Here the CDR3 reads CATLVREIPEAFF. For the CDR3, the DNA is TGTGCCACCCTAGTCAGAGAGATCCCTGAAGCTTTCTTT.